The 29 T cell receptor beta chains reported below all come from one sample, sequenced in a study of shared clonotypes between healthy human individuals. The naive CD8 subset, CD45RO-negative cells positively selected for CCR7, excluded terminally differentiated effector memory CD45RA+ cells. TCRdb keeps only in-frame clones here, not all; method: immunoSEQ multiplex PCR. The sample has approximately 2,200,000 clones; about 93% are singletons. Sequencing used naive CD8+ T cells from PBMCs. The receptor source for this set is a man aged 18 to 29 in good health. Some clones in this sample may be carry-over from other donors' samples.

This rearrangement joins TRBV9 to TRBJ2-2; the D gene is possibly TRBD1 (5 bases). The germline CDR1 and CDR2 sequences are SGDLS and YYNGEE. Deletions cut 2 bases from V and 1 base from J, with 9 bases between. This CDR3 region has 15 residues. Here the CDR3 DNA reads TGTGCCAGCAGCGTGCAGGGATGGAACACCGGGGAGCTGTTTTTT. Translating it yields CASSVQGWNTGELFF.

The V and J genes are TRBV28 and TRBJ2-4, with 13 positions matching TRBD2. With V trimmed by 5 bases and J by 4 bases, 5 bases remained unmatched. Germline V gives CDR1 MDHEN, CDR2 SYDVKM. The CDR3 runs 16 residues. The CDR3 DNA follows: TGTGCCAGCAGTGTCGGACTAGCGGGAGAGAAAAACATTCAGTACTTC. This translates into CASSVGLAGEKNIQYF.

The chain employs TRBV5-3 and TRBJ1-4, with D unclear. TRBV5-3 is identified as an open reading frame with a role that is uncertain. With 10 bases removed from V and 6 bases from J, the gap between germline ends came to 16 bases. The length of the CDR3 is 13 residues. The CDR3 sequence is CAGLARTYEKLFF. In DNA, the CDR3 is TGTGCCGGCCTGGCAAGGACGTATGAAAAACTGTTTTTT.

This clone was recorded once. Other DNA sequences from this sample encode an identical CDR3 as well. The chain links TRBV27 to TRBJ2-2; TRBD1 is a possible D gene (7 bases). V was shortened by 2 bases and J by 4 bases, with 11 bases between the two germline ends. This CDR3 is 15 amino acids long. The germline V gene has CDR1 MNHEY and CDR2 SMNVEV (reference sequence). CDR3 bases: TGTGCCAGCAGTTTAGGCAGGGGGGCCACCGGGGAGCTGTTTTTT. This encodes CASSLGRGATGELFF.

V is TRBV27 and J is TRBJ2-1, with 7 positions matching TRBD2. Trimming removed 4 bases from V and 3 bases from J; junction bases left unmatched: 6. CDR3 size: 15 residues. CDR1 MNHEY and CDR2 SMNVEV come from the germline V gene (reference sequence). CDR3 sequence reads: CASSSASGFYNEQFF. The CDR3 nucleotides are TGTGCCAGCAGTTCGGCTAGCGGATTCTACAATGAGCAGTTCTTC.

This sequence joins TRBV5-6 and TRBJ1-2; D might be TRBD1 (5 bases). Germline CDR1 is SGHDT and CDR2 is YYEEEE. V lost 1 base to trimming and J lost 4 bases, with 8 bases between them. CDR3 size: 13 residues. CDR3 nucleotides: TGTGCCAGCAGCTTGAGCAGGGCCTATGGCTACACCTTC. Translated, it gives CASSLSRAYGYTF. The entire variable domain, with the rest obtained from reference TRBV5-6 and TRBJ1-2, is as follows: DAGVTQSPTHLIKTRGQQVTLRCSPKSGHDTVSWYQQALGQGPQFIFQYYEEEERQRGNFPDRFSGHQFPNYSSELNVNALLLGDSALYLCASSLSRAYGYTFGSGTRLTVV.

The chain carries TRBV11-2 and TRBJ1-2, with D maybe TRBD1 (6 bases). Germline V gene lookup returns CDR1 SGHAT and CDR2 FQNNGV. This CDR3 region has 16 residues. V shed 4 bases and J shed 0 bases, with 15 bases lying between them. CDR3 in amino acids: CASSSGGPLPNYGYTF. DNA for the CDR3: TGTGCCAGCAGCTCCGGGGGCCCCCTGCCTAACTATGGCTACACCTTC.

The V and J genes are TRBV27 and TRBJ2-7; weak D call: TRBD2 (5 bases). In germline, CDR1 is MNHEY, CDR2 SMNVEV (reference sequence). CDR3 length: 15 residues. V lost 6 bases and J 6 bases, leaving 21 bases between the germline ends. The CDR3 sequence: CASSPSVPGFSEQYF. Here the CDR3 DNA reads TGTGCCAGCAGCCCTTCGGTCCCGGGGTTCTCCGAGCAGTACTTC.

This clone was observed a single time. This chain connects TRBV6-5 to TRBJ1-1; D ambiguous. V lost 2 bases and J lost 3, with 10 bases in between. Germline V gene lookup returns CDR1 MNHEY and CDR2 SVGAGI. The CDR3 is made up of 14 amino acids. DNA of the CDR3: TGTGCCAGCAGTTACGGAGGACTTTACACTGAAGCTTTCTTT. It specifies CASSYGGLYTEAFF.

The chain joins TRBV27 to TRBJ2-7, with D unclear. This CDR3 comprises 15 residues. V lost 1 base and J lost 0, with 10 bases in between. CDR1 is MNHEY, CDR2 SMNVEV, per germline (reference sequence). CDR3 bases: TGTGCCAGCAGTTTATTTCCCGCGCTCTCCTACGAGCAGTACTTC. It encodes CASSLFPALSYEQYF.

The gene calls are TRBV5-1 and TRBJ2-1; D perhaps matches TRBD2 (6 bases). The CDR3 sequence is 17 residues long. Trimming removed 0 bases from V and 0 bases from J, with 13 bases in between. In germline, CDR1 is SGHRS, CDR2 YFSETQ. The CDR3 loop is CASSLEYGGSSYNEQFF. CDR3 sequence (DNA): TGCGCCAGCAGCTTGGAATATGGGGGGAGCTCCTACAATGAGCAGTTCTTC.

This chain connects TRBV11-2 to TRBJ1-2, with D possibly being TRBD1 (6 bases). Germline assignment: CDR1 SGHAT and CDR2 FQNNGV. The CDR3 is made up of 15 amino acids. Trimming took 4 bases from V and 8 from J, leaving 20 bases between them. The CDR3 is CASSSGGHLGRGYTF. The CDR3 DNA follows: TGTGCCAGCAGCTCGGGGGGACACCTAGGGAGGGGCTACACCTTC.

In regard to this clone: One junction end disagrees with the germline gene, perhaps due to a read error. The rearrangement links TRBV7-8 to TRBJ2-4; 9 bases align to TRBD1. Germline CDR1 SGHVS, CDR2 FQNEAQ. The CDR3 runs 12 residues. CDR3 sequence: CASSWGDREVHF. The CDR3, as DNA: TGTGCCAGCAGCTGGGGGGACAGGGAGGTGCACTTC.

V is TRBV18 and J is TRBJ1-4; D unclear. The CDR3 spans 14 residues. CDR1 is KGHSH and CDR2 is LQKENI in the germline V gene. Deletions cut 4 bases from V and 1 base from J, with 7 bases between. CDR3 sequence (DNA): TGTGCCAGCTCACTCGGTAGAACTAATGAAAAACTGTTTTTT. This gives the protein CASSLGRTNEKLFF. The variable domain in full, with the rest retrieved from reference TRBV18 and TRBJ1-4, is NAGVMQNPRHLVRRRGQEARLRCSPMKGHSHVYWYRQLPEEGLKFMVYLQKENIIDESGMPKERFSAEFPKEGPSILRIQQVVRGDSAAYFCASSLGRTNEKLFFGSGTQLSVL.

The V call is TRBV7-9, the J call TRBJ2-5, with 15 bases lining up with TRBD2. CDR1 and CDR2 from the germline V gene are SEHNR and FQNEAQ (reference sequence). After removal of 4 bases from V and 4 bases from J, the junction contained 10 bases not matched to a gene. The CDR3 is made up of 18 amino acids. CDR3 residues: CASSWNGLAGGPAETQYF. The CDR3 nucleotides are TGTGCCAGCAGCTGGAATGGACTAGCGGGAGGGCCGGCAGAGACCCAGTACTTC. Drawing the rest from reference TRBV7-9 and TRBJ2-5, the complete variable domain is DTGVSQNPRHKITKRGQNVTFRCDPISEHNRLYWYRQTLGQGPEFLTYFQNEAQLEKSRLLSDRFSAERPKGSFSTLEIQRTEQGDSAMYLCASSWNGLAGGPAETQYFGPGTRLLVL.

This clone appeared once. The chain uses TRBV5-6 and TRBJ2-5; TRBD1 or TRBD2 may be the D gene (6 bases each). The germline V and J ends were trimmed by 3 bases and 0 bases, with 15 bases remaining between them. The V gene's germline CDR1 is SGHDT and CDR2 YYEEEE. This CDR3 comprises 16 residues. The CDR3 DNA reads TGTGCCAGCAGCTCTCCGGGGGCCTATGACCAAGAGACCCAGTACTTC. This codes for CASSSPGAYDQETQYF.

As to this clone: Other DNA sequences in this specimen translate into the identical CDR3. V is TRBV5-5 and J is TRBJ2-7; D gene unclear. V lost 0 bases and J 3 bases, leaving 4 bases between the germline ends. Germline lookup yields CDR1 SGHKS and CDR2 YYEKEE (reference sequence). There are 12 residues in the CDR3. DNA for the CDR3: TGTGCCAGCAGCTTGGTTAGCTACGAGCAGTACTTC. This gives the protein CASSLVSYEQYF. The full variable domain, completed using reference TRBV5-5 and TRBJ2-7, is DAGVTQSPTHLIKTRGQQVTLRCSPISGHKSVSWYQQVLGQGPQFIFQYYEKEERGRGNFPDRFSARQFPNYSSELNVNALLLGDSALYLCASSLVSYEQYFGPGTRLTVT.

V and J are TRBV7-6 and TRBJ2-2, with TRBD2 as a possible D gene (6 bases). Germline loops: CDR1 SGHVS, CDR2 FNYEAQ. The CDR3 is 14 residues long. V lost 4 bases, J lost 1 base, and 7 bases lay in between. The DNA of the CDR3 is TGTGCCAGCAGCTGGGGAGGGAACACCGGGGAGCTGTTTTTT. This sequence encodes CASSWGGNTGELFF.

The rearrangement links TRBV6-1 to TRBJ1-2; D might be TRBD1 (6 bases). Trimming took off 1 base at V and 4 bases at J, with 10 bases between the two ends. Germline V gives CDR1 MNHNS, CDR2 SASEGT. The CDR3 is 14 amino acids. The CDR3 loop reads CASSEGGQSYGYTF. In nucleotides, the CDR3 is TGTGCCAGCAGTGAAGGTGGACAGTCCTATGGCTACACCTTC.

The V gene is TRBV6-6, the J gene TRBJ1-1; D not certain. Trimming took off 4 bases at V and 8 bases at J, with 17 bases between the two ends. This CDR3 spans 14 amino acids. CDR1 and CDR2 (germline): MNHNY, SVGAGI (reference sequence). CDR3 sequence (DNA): TGTGCCAGCAGTTCTGGACCGGTATCTTTGGAAGCTTTCTTT. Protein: CASSSGPVSLEAFF.

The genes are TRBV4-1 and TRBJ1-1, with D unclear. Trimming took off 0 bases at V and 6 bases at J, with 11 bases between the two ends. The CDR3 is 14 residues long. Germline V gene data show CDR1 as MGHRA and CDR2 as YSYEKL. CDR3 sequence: CASSQDGGVSEAFF. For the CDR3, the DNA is TGCGCCAGCAGCCAAGATGGTGGGGTCTCTGAAGCTTTCTTT.

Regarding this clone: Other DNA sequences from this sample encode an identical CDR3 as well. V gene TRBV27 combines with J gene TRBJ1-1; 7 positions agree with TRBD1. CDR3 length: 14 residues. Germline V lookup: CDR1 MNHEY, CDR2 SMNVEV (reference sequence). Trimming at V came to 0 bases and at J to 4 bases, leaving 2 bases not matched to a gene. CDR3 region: CASSLSRGSTEAFF. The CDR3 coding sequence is TGTGCCAGCAGTTTATCCAGGGGGAGCACTGAAGCTTTCTTT.

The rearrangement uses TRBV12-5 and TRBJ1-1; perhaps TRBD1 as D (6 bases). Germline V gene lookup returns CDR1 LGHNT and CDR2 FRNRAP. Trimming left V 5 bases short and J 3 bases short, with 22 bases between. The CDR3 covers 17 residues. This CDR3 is CASGPFRDIQGDTEAFF. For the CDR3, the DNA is TGTGCTAGTGGTCCCTTCCGGGACATTCAAGGCGACACTGAAGCTTTCTTT.

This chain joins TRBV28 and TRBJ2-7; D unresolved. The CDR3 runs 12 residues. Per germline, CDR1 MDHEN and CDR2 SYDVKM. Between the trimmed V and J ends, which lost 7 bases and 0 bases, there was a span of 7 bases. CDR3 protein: CASMANSYEQYF. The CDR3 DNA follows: TGTGCCAGCATGGCCAACTCCTACGAGCAGTACTTC.

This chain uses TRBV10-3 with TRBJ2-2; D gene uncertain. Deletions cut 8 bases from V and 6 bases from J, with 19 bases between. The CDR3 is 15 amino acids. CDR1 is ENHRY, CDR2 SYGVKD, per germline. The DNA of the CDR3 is TGTGCCATCGCGGCGACCCTAGAGTTCGCCGGGGAGCTGTTTTTT. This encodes CAIAATLEFAGELFF.

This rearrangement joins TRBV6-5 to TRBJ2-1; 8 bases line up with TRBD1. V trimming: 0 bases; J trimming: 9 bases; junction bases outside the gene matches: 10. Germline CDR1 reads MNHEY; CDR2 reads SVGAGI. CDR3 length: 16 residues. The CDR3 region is CASSYSTGEAQSEQFF. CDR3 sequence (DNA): TGTGCCAGCAGTTACTCGACAGGGGAGGCCCAAAGTGAGCAGTTCTTC.

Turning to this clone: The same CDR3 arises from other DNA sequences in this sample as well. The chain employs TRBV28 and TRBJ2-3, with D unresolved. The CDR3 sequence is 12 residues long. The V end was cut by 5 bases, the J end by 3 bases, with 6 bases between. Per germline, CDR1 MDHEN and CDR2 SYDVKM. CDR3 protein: CASSPDTDTQYF. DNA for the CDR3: TGTGCCAGCAGTCCAGATACAGATACGCAGTATTTT. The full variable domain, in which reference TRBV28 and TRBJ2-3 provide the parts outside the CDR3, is DVKVTQSSRYLVKRTGEKVFLECVQDMDHENMFWYRQDPGLGLRLIYFSYDVKMKEKGDIPEGYSVSREKKERFSLILESASTNQTSMYLCASSPDTDTQYFGPGTRLTVL.

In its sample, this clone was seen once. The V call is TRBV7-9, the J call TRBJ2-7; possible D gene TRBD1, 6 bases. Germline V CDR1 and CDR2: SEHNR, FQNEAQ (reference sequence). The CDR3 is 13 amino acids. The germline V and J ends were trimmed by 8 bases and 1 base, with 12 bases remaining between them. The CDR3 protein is CASGLQGSYEQYF. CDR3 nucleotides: TGTGCCAGCGGACTCCAGGGGTCCTACGAGCAGTACTTC.

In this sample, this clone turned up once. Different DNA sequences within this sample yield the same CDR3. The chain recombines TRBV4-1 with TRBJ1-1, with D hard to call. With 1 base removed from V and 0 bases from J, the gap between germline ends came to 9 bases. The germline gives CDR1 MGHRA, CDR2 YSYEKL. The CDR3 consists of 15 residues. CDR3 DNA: TGCGCCAGCAGCCAAGGACCGATATTGAACACTGAAGCTTTCTTT. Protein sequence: CASSQGPILNTEAFF.